A selection of T cell receptor beta chains follows, all from one sample in a study of T cell repertoires in cytomegalovirus infection. MiXCR, run by TCRdb on the reads, gives a single entry per CDR3 protein. This table has 900,000 to 950,000 distinct CDR3 sequences, about 33% appearing once. Their antigens are not known. Sequences were derived from cultured CD8+ T cells from PBMCs, sampled from culture after CMV antigen stimulation. Receptor source: a human donor in good health (CMV status not recorded). Some clones in this sample may be carry-over from other donors' samples. The CDR3 runs from the conserved cysteine through the conserved F or W. The order of the fields is CDR3 length, J gene, clone size, D gene, V gene, CDR3 DNA, CDR3 protein. A D gene is named only where the DNA matches it firmly. Only some rows state a clone size, as once, few, many or a class for expanded clones.

length: 18
J: TRBJ2-5
size: few
D: TRBD2
V: TRBV7-3
DNA: TGTGCCAGCAGCCCCGGGGTTGGAAGCGGGGGATTCCAAGAGACCCAGTACTTC
CDR3: CASSPGVGSGGFQETQYF

length: 17
J: TRBJ2-1
size: many
D: NA
V: TRBV7-2
DNA: TGTGCCAGCAGCCACCCCCTCGCCGAGACAGTCTACAATGAGCAGTTCTTC
CDR3: CASSHPLAETVYNEQFF

length: 13
J: TRBJ1-1
size: NA
D: NA
V: TRBV2
DNA: TGTGCCAGCAGGGACATTTTGAACACTGAAGCTTTCTTT
CDR3: CASRDILNTEAFF

length: 13
J: TRBJ1-2
size: many
D: NA
V: TRBV7-2
DNA: TGTGCCAGCAGCGTGACAGCGAACTATGGCTACACCTTC
CDR3: CASSVTANYGYTF

length: 16
J: TRBJ2-4
size: NA
D: TRBD2
V: TRBV7-9
DNA: TGTGCCAGCTCGGCGGTGCGGGGGGGATCCAAAAACATTCAGTACTTC
CDR3: CASSAVRGGSKNIQYF

length: 15
J: TRBJ1-5
size: few
D: TRBD1
V: TRBV6-2/TRBV6-3
DNA: TGTGCCAGCAGTGACCTGGACAGGAGAAATCAGCCCCAGCATTTT
CDR3: CASSDLDRRNQPQHF

length: 14
J: TRBJ2-3
size: NA
D: TRBD1
V: TRBV5-6
DNA: TGTGCCAGCAGCTTGGTATGGGTAGGGGGCAGCAAGTATTTT
CDR3: CASSLVWVGGSKYF

length: 15
J: TRBJ1-2
size: NA
D: NA
V: TRBV6-5
DNA: TGTGCCAACAGTGAAAATTGTGCGGCTAACTATGGCTACACCTTC
CDR3: CANSENCAANYGYTF

length: 15
J: TRBJ2-1
size: NA
D: NA
V: TRBV19
DNA: TGTGCCAGTAGTATAATCGCGGGGGCTAGAAATGAGCAGTTCTTC
CDR3: CASSIIAGARNEQFF

length: 16
J: TRBJ2-1
size: NA
D: TRBD1
V: TRBV11-2
DNA: TGTGCCAGCAGCTACTGGGACAGGGTGACCTACAATGAGCAGTTCTTC
CDR3: CASSYWDRVTYNEQFF

length: 15
J: TRBJ2-1
size: NA
D: NA
V: TRBV20-1
DNA: TGCAGTGCCGACCGGGACGAGACTCCCTACAATGAGCAGTTCTTC
CDR3: CSADRDETPYNEQFF

length: 16
J: TRBJ1-5
size: NA
D: TRBD1
V: TRBV27
DNA: TGTGCCAGCAGGTTTACAGGGGCATCGGGCAATCAGCCCCAGCATTTT
CDR3: CASRFTGASGNQPQHF

length: 17
J: TRBJ2-2
size: NA
D: NA
V: TRBV4-2
DNA: TGTGCCAGCAGCCGAGAGAGTCCCGGGACTCGAATCAGGGAGCTGTTTTTT
CDR3: CASSRESPGTRIRELFF

length: 13
J: TRBJ2-3
size: few
D: NA
V: TRBV5-4
DNA: TGTGCCAGCAGCGGGCTAGATGCAGATACGCAGTATTTT
CDR3: CASSGLDADTQYF

length: 17
J: TRBJ1-1
size: NA
D: NA
V: TRBV6-6
DNA: TGTGCCAGCAGCCATAGCCTCGTCGACAGTATGAACACTGAAGCTTTCTTT
CDR3: CASSHSLVDSMNTEAFF

length: 12
J: TRBJ2-3
size: many
D: NA
V: TRBV27
DNA: TGTGCCAGCAGCGGGACCCCCGATACGCAGTATTTT
CDR3: CASSGTPDTQYF

length: 13
J: TRBJ1-2
size: NA
D: NA
V: TRBV7-2
DNA: TGTGCCAGCAGCGTAGAAGGGGGGGGCTTTGACACCTTC
CDR3: CASSVEGGGFDTF

length: 16
J: TRBJ1-5
size: NA
D: NA
V: TRBV19
DNA: TGTGCCAGTAGGAAAAAGGGGTCGTATAGCAATCAGCCCCAGCATTTT
CDR3: CASRKKGSYSNQPQHF

length: 16
J: TRBJ1-1
size: NA
D: NA
V: TRBV6-6
DNA: TGTGCCAGCAGAGAACCGGGACAAAGAACCAACACTGAAGCTTTCTTT
CDR3: CASREPGQRTNTEAFF

length: 11
J: TRBJ2-1
size: NA
D: NA
V: TRBV19
DNA: TGTGCCAGTAGTATGGCCAATGAGCAGTTCTTC
CDR3: CASSMANEQFF

length: 14
J: TRBJ2-7
size: few
D: NA
V: TRBV4-1
DNA: TGCGCCAGCAGCTTAGAGGTCGACTCCTACGAGCAGTACTTC
CDR3: CASSLEVDSYEQYF

length: 15
J: TRBJ2-3
size: NA
D: NA
V: TRBV20-1
DNA: TGCAGTGCTAGAGCGATTTTCGGAGCCACAGATACGCAGTATTTT
CDR3: CSARAIFGATDTQYF

length: 14
J: TRBJ1-1
size: NA
D: NA
V: TRBV7-9
DNA: TGTGCCAGCAGCCCCAGGGCAGGCTACACTGAAGCTTTCTTT
CDR3: CASSPRAGYTEAFF

length: 15
J: TRBJ2-1
size: many
D: TRBD1
V: TRBV7-8
DNA: TGTGCCAGCAGCCCTGGGACAGGTCGGGTCCATGAGCAGTTCTTC
CDR3: CASSPGTGRVHEQFF

length: 13
J: TRBJ1-2
size: NA
D: NA
V: TRBV15
DNA: TGTGCCACCAGCTTGGACAGCTCGTATGGCTACACCTTC
CDR3: CATSLDSSYGYTF

length: 16
J: TRBJ2-1
size: NA
D: NA
V: TRBV20-1
DNA: TGCAGTGCTAGTCGGCAGGGTAGAATTTCCTACAATGAGCAGTTCTTC
CDR3: CSASRQGRISYNEQFF

length: 18
J: TRBJ2-1
size: NA
D: TRBD2
V: TRBV5-3
DNA: TGTGCCAGCAGATCTATAGGTCAGCTAGCGGGGGGGTACAATGAGCAGTTCTTC
CDR3: CASRSIGQLAGGYNEQFF

length: 15
J: TRBJ1-1
size: NA
D: NA
V: TRBV7-6
DNA: TGTGCCAGCAGGCCCCCTTCTAGGGCCTCAACTGAAGCTTTCTTT
CDR3: CASRPPSRASTEAFF

length: 13
J: TRBJ2-3
size: few
D: NA
V: TRBV4-1
DNA: TGCGCCAGCAGCCACACTAACCCAGTTACGCAGTATTTT
CDR3: CASSHTNPVTQYF

length: 14
J: TRBJ1-3
size: NA
D: NA
V: TRBV5-4
DNA: TGTGCCAGCAGCTTGGAGGCCTTCGGAAACACCATATATTTT
CDR3: CASSLEAFGNTIYF

length: 13
J: TRBJ2-1
size: NA
D: TRBD2
V: TRBV24-1
DNA: TGTGCCACCAAAGGCGGGGGGAAGGGTGAGCAGTTCTTC
CDR3: CATKGGGKGEQFF

length: 13
J: TRBJ1-6
size: NA
D: NA
V: TRBV11-1
DNA: TGTGCCAGCAGCTACACCGGTAATTCACCCCTCCACTTT
CDR3: CASSYTGNSPLHF

length: 17
J: TRBJ2-1
size: many
D: TRBD2
V: TRBV7-6
DNA: TGTGCCAGCAGCAATCGACTAGCGGGGGGATGGGACGATGAGCAGTTCTTC
CDR3: CASSNRLAGGWDDEQFF

length: 15
J: TRBJ2-1
size: NA
D: NA
V: TRBV4-3
DNA: TGCGCCAGCAGCCAAGATGCCATAAGTCGGGGTTGGGTGTTCTTC
CDR3: CASSQDAISRGWVFF

length: 15
J: TRBJ1-5
size: few
D: NA
V: TRBV9
DNA: TGTGCCAGCAGCGTAGGTTGGGGGGCCGGTCAGCCCCAGCATTTT
CDR3: CASSVGWGAGQPQHF

length: 13
J: TRBJ2-7
size: NA
D: NA
V: TRBV2
DNA: TGTGCCAGCAGTGCCGGCCCGGGCTACGAGCAGTACTTC
CDR3: CASSAGPGYEQYF